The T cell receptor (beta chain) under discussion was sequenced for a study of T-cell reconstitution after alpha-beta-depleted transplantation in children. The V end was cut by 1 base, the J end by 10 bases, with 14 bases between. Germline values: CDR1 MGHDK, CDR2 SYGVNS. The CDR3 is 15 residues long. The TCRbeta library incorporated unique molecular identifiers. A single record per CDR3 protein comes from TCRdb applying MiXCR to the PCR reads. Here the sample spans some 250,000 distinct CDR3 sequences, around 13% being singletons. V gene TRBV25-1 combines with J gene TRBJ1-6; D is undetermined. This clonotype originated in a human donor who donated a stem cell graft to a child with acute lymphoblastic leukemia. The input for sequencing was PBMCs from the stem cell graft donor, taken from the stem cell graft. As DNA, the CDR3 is TGTGCCAGCAGTGAATTCGAGGGCCACGGGTCACCCCTCCACTTT. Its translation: CASSEFEGHGSPLHF.